This T cell receptor (beta chain) is from a study of blood T cell repertoires in COVID-19. As for the study in general: T cells, B-cell-depleted T cells, or PBMCs supplied cDNA or gDNA.

The CDR3 has 20 amino acids. Losses at the gene ends were 2 bases for V and 2 bases for J; bases not matched to a gene: 17. Germline CDR1 is SGHKS and CDR2 is YYEKEE (reference sequence). Generated by immunoSEQ multiplex PCR, the TCRdb table keeps only in-frame clones and is missing some. The data contain 95,000 to 110,000 clones, around 87% of them singletons. The sequenced sample consisted of peripheral blood. V is TRBV5-5 and J is TRBJ2-3; 10 positions match TRBD2. The TCR originated in a man aged 50 to 60 with acute or convalescent COVID-19. The CDR3 nucleotides are TGTGCCAGCAGCTTCAGAGCTACGCCGGTGACTAGCGGGTACACAGATACGCAGTATTTT. Residues: CASSFRATPVTSGYTDTQYF.